What follows are 31 T cell receptor beta chains derived from one specimen sequenced in a study of T-cell memory formation after mild COVID-19. TCRdb passed the 5' RACE reads through MiXCR, listing each CDR3 protein once. The sample has approximately 60,000 distinct CDR3 sequences; around a tenth are singletons. Sequenced input: PBMCs or a T cell subset sorted from them (not recorded which). The receptors shown here come from a man between 18 and 29 years old who had mild COVID-19 (a few samples of this study predate the infection). Cell type and time point are not known.

This clonotype was found many times. The chain joins TRBV5-1 to TRBJ2-1; 12 nucleotides match TRBD2. V dropped 4 bases and J dropped 6; count of bases not matched to a gene: 11. The CDR3 totals 17 residues. Per the germline V gene, CDR1 is SGHRS and CDR2 is YFSETQ. The CDR3 loop is CASSHLSSGGARNEQFF. CDR3 DNA sequence: TGCGCCAGCAGCCACCTTTCTAGCGGGGGGGCCCGCAATGAGCAGTTCTTC.

The rearrangement links TRBV6-5 to TRBJ2-2; D remains ambiguous. This CDR3 spans 13 amino acids. Trimming stripped 1 base from V and 4 bases from J, with 4 bases between. The germline gives CDR1 MNHEY, CDR2 SVGAGI. This chain's CDR3 is CASSYYSTGELFF. In DNA form, the CDR3 reads TGTGCCAGCAGTTACTACAGCACCGGGGAGCTGTTTTTT.

This clonotype was seen repeatedly, ten times or more. V and J are TRBV21-1 and TRBJ2-7. TRBV21-1 is a listed pseudogene. CDR3 length equals 14 residues. The CDR3 coding sequence is TGTGCCAGCAGCAAGGACGAGGGCTCCTACGAGCAGTACTTC. Residues: CASSKDEGSYEQYF.

The rearrangement joins TRBV6-5 to TRBJ1-4, with D possibly being TRBD1 (6 bases). The CDR3 contains 15 residues. CDR1 and CDR2 from the germline V gene are MNHEY and SVGAGI. V shed 2 bases and J shed 5 bases, with 12 bases lying between them. CDR3 amino acids: CASSYRGGWNEKLFF. CDR3 nucleotides: TGTGCCAGCAGTTACAGGGGGGGGTGGAATGAAAAACTGTTTTTT.

This clonotype was counted between two and nine times. The chain joins TRBV6-5 to TRBJ2-4, with TRBD2 matching over 9 bases. Per germline, CDR1 MNHEY and CDR2 SVGAGI. CDR3 length: 15 residues. V shed 5 bases and J 6 bases; nucleotides not matched to a gene: 8. The CDR3 sequence: CASSDPRGGRNIQYF. CDR3 DNA: TGTGCCAGCAGTGACCCGCGGGGGGGACGAAACATTCAGTACTTC.

This rearrangement joins TRBV5-1 to TRBJ2-3; TRBD2 agrees at 7 bases. The CDR3 sequence is 17 residues long. Germline V lookup: CDR1 SGHRS, CDR2 YFSETQ. The junction had 10 bases not matched to a gene; V was cut back by 3 bases and J by 0 bases. Written as DNA, the CDR3 is TGCGCCAGCAGCTCGGGGGGTCGGGGAGCTAGCACAGATACGCAGTATTTT. Translated: CASSSGGRGASTDTQYF.

The chain uses TRBV4-2 and TRBJ2-1, with unresolved D. Germline lookup yields CDR1 LGHNA and CDR2 YNFKEQ. The CDR3 consists of 16 residues. Trimming cost V 0 bases and J 2 bases, with 11 bases left between them. CDR3 residues: CASSQEPNVAYNEQFF. CDR3 coding DNA: TGTGCCAGCAGCCAAGAACCGAACGTGGCCTACAATGAGCAGTTCTTC.

This clonotype showed up just a few times. The rearrangement uses TRBV7-2 and TRBJ1-4, with TRBD1 as a possible D gene (6 bases). The germline gives CDR1 SGHTA, CDR2 FQGNSA. The CDR3 spans 15 residues. V lost 2 bases to trimming and J lost 5 bases, with 12 bases between them. The CDR3 region is CASSLLVQGNEKLFF. The CDR3 nucleotides are TGTGCCAGCAGCTTACTCGTTCAGGGGAATGAAAAACTGTTTTTT.

This clonotype was seen only a few times. V usage is TRBV9 and J usage is TRBJ2-1; 8 bases are a match to TRBD2. Germline V CDR1 and CDR2: SGDLS, YYNGEE. The CDR3 is 20 amino acids. J lost 8 bases, V lost 5 bases, and 27 bases had no gene match. Here the CDR3 DNA reads TGTGCCAGCAGTCTCGGGATATTGGTGGCTAGCGGGTCTGCTACGGATGAGCAGTTCTTC. Protein product: CASSLGILVASGSATDEQFF.

There are a few counts of this clonotype. The gene calls are TRBV7-7 and TRBJ2-5; D unresolved. Germline V CDR1 and CDR2: SSHAT, FNYEAQ (reference sequence). This CDR3 contains 12 residues. Trimming left V 6 bases short and J 5 bases short, with 10 bases between. Here the CDR3 DNA reads TGTGCCAGCAGTCCAAGTGCGGAGACCCAGTACTTC. This codes for CASSPSAETQYF.

This clonotype has only a few counts. The chain is built from TRBV7-9 and TRBJ2-6, with unresolved D. The V gene's germline CDR1 is SEHNR and CDR2 FQNEAQ (reference sequence). CDR3 length: 14 residues. V was shortened by 5 bases and J by 0 bases, with 5 bases between the two germline ends. Written as DNA, the CDR3 is TGTGCCAGCAGCCGCTTCTCTGGGGCCAACGTCCTGACTTTC. This codes for CASSRFSGANVLTF.

This clonotype was seen at least ten times. This rearrangement joins TRBV12-5 to TRBJ2-5, with 12 positions matching TRBD2. The V gene's germline CDR1 is LGHNT and CDR2 FRNRAP. The CDR3 covers 14 residues. V lost 6 bases to trimming and J lost 6 bases; unmatched junction nucleotides: 5. DNA for the CDR3: TGTGCTAGTGGCCGAGGACTAGCGGGACAGACCCAGTACTTC. This encodes CASGRGLAGQTQYF.

The chain couples TRBV7-3 to TRBJ1-3; weak D call: TRBD1 (6 bases). Trimming stripped 4 bases from V and 8 bases from J, with 15 bases between. CDR1 and CDR2 from the germline V gene are SGHTA and FQGTGA. The CDR3 has 14 residues. CDR3 protein: CASSSPGGAYTIYF. CDR3 in DNA: TGTGCCAGCAGCTCCCCCGGGGGGGCATACACCATATATTTT.

This clonotype showed up just a few times. The rearrangement links TRBV12-3 or TRBV12-4 to TRBJ2-2, with D unclear. This CDR3 contains 16 residues. V lost 2 bases, J lost 1 base, and 11 bases lay in between. DNA of the CDR3: TGTGCCAGCAGTTTACGGCAGGTTCGGAACACCGGGGAGCTGTTTTTT. It codes for CASSLRQVRNTGELFF.

This clonotype was recorded many times. V gene TRBV4-3 combines with J gene TRBJ2-5; TRBD1 agrees at 7 bases. Germline CDR1 LGHNA, CDR2 YSLEER. With 0 bases clipped from V and 2 bases from J, the junction kept 3 bases outside the gene matches. The CDR3 spans 15 residues. The CDR3 DNA sequence: TGCGCCAGCAGCCAAGATTTCAGGGGGCAAGAGACCCAGTACTTC. As protein: CASSQDFRGQETQYF.

CDR3: CASRDRTNQPQHF. In nucleotides, the CDR3 is TGTGCCAGCAGAGACAGAACCAATCAGCCCCAGCATTTT. The chain uses TRBV6-6 and TRBJ1-5; D perhaps matches TRBD1 (5 bases). V was trimmed by 6 bases and J by 3 bases, leaving 9 bases between them. Germline loops: CDR1 MNHNY, CDR2 SVGAGI (reference sequence). The CDR3 runs 13 residues.

The CDR3 is CASSQDRAGGEEDTQYF. The CDR3 DNA follows: TGCGCCAGCAGCCAAGACCGAGCGGGGGGGGAAGAGGATACGCAGTATTTT. The chain joins TRBV4-3 to TRBJ2-3; TRBD2 matches 10 bases. Germline CDR1 LGHNA, CDR2 YSLEER. V was clipped by 0 bases and J by 6 bases; unmatched bases: 9. The CDR3 runs 17 residues.

This clonotype was seen ten or more times. This chain links TRBV5-1 with TRBJ2-3; the D gene is possibly TRBD2 (6 bases). V was pared by 0 bases and J by 1 base, with 12 bases between. There are 16 residues in the CDR3. The germline CDR1 and CDR2 sequences are SGHRS and YFSETQ. The DNA for the CDR3 is TGCGCCAGCAGCTTGGCCCTGGGCGGGGGCACAGATACGCAGTATTTT. The encoded protein is CASSLALGGGTDTQYF. Together with reference TRBV5-1 and TRBJ2-3, the CDR3 gives the full variable domain: KAGVTQTPRYLIKTRGQQVTLSCSPISGHRSVSWYQQTPGQGLQFLFEYFSETQRNKGNFPGRFSGRQFSNSRSEMNVSTLELGDSALYLCASSLALGGGTDTQYFGPGTRLTVL.

This clonotype was seen a few times. The chain combines TRBV12-3 or TRBV12-4 with TRBJ2-3, with D perhaps matching TRBD2 (5 bases). Trimming took 5 bases from V and 7 from J, leaving 10 bases between them. This CDR3 contains 12 residues. CDR3 protein: CASSPGIYTQYF. The DNA of the CDR3 is TGTGCCAGCAGTCCGGGAATTTATACGCAGTATTTT.

The V gene is TRBV27, the J gene TRBJ2-5; TRBD1 matches at 9 bases. The J segment lost 2 bases and the V segment lost 5 bases, leaving 12 bases of the junction unmatched. Germline CDR1 and CDR2: MNHEY and SMNVEV (reference sequence). The CDR3 is made up of 17 amino acids. The CDR3 DNA is TGTGCCAGCAGTCCGGGACAGGGTCGGGGAGGGCAAGAGACCCAGTACTTC. Translating it yields CASSPGQGRGGQETQYF.

The chain recombines TRBV5-5 with TRBJ2-1, with D maybe TRBD1 (5 bases). Looked up from germline, CDR1 is SGHKS and CDR2 is YYEKEE (reference sequence). V shed 4 bases and J shed 0 bases, with 11 bases lying between them. The CDR3 covers 15 residues. The CDR3 coding sequence is TGTGCCAGCAGCCCATCCAGGGTCTCCTACAATGAGCAGTTCTTC. Translating it yields CASSPSRVSYNEQFF.

This rearrangement joins TRBV20-1 to TRBJ2-7, with 9 nucleotides matching TRBD1. The germline CDR1 and CDR2 sequences are DFQATT and SNEGSKA (reference sequence). J was trimmed by 2 bases and V by 5 bases; bases with no gene match: 4. This CDR3 is built from 13 residues. CDR3 sequence (DNA): TGCAGTGCTGCACAGGGGGCAACCTACGAGCAGTACGTC. It translates to CSAAQGATYEQYV.

This clonotype appeared a few times. The rearrangement links TRBV2 to TRBJ1-2; a possible D gene is TRBD1 (6 bases). Deletions cut 7 bases from V and 8 bases from J, with 17 bases between. Germline CDR1 SNHLY, CDR2 FYNNEI. CDR3 length equals 13 residues. The CDR3 coding sequence is TGTGCCAGCAACCTACAGGGACATTGGGGCTACACCTTC. Translated, it gives CASNLQGHWGYTF.

This clonotype has a count of ten or more. The chain combines TRBV20-1 with TRBJ2-5; TRBD2 matches at 7 bases. CDR1 and CDR2 (germline): DFQATT, SNEGSKA (reference sequence). This CDR3 comprises 14 residues. The V gene end was trimmed by 0 bases and the J gene end by 7 bases; junction bases not matched to a gene: 8. The CDR3 sequence is CSARDPQRGATQYF. DNA of the CDR3: TGCAGTGCTAGAGATCCCCAGCGGGGAGCGACCCAGTACTTC.

This chain connects TRBV7-2 to TRBJ2-3, with 9 bases that match TRBD2. V was clipped by 0 bases and J by 5 bases; unmatched bases: 0. Germline CDR1 SGHTA, CDR2 FQGNSA. This CDR3 comprises 14 residues. The CDR3 coding sequence is TGTGCCAGCAGCTTAGCGCGGGGGGGAGATACGCAGTATTTT. Translated, it gives CASSLARGGDTQYF.

The rearrangement joins TRBV6-2 or TRBV6-3 to TRBJ1-1; 8 nucleotides align to TRBD1. The V and J ends lost 5 bases and 0 bases, in that order; junction bases with no gene match: 5. The CDR3 runs to 15 residues. In germline, CDR1 is MNHEY, CDR2 SVGEGT. DNA of the CDR3: TGTGCCAGCAGTGATCCGGGACAGGTGAACACTGAAGCTTTCTTT. Protein sequence: CASSDPGQVNTEAFF.

Note on this clonotype: The junction shows a germline mismatch at one end, possibly a read error. The chain recombines TRBV6-2 or TRBV6-3 with TRBJ2-3; D unresolved. The CDR3 has 15 residues. From germline, CDR1 is MNHEY and CDR2 SVGEGT. The CDR3 sequence: CASSYSTLGTYTQYF. In nucleotides, the CDR3 is TGTGCCAGCAGTTACTCGACACTCGGCACATATACGCAGTATTTT.

Only a few counts were recorded for this clonotype. The chain recombines TRBV2 with TRBJ2-1, with a weak D call TRBD2 (6 bases). V was shortened by 6 bases and J by 10 bases, with 22 bases between the two germline ends. Per the germline V gene, CDR1 is SNHLY and CDR2 is FYNNEI. CDR3 size: 15 residues. CDR3 loop: CASSPGTSPGVEQFF. The CDR3 DNA is TGTGCCAGCAGCCCCGGGACTTCTCCCGGCGTGGAGCAGTTCTTC.

This clonotype occurred a few times. V gene TRBV4-3 combines with J gene TRBJ1-2, with TRBD1 matching 10 bases. There are 17 residues in the CDR3. Germline CDR1 and CDR2: LGHNA and YSLEER. Trimming took 0 bases from V and 0 from J; bases not matched to a gene: 4. Written as DNA, the CDR3 is TGCGCCAGCAGCCAAGATTCGGGACAGGGGCCTAACTATGGCTACACCTTC. It translates to CASSQDSGQGPNYGYTF.

V is TRBV7-9 and J is TRBJ1-6; perhaps TRBD1 as D (6 bases). From germline, CDR1 is SEHNR and CDR2 FQNEAQ (reference sequence). The CDR3 contains 15 residues. V was shortened by 3 bases and J by 10 bases, with 16 bases between the two germline ends. DNA for the CDR3: TGTGCCAGCAGCTTGGCAGGGGCGCGGAGCTCACCCCTCCACTTT. Translation gives CASSLAGARSSPLHF.

This clonotype was detected a few times. This chain joins TRBV14 and TRBJ1-1; possible D gene TRBD1, 5 bases. This CDR3 is built from 11 residues. V lost 8 bases, J lost 6 bases, and 10 bases lay in between. Germline CDR1 and CDR2: SGHDN and FVKESK. In DNA, the CDR3 is TGTGCCAGCCAGCCGGGGGCTGAAGCTTTCTTT. This sequence encodes CASQPGAEAFF.